This T cell receptor beta chain was captured in a study of prognosis after radiotherapy for stage I lung cancer. Study-wide points: When patients developed distant metastases, their Shannon entropy after stereotactic body radiation therapy was lower.

Every member of the patient group was node-negative on CT and PET/CT (none had prior chemotherapy, radiotherapy or other malignancies). Two-round multiplex PCR, the amplification method, yielded TCR beta CDR3 from genomic DNA. Primers were specific to each TRBV and TRBJ gene in first-round PCR. TCRdb called the multiplex PCR reads again in MiXCR, with one record for every CDR3 protein. The sample carries fewer than 40,000 distinct CDR3 sequences, approximately 29% recorded once. Comments on this clonotype: Its specificity is not known. Given the absence of the conserved phenylalanine or tryptophan at the CDR3 end, a read error is likely.

The receptor comes from a donor of 50 years or more with non-small cell lung cancer. The sequenced sample was PBMCs, obtained before or after stereotactic body radiation therapy (not recorded which).

CDR3 protein: CASSDPRGGAWNEQFS. The CDR3 bases are TGTGCCAGCAGTGACCCTAGAGGGGGGGCCTGGAATGAGCAGTTCTCC. This chain joins TRBV6-1 and TRBJ2-1; weak D call: TRBD2 (7 bases). This CDR3 has 16 amino acids. V gave up 3 bases and J gave up 7 bases, with 19 bases separating them. Germline loops: CDR1 MNHNS, CDR2 SASEGT.